This TCR beta chain appears in the sequencing data of a study of T cell responses to AZD1222 COVID-19 vaccine. Study information: Second-dose groups at about 4 or about 12 weeks were pooled. Study results and caveats: Reportedly, close to half of spike-specific TCRs are directed against unmutated variant regions. At study baseline, merely more than 5 AZD1222 recipients were seropositive. The CD4 TCRs associated with vaccination extended across spike and predominated at 160-218 and 743-854.

Comments on this clone: Its antigen remains unidentified.

Profiling relied on immunoSEQ multiplex PCR, and the TCRdb table lists in-frame clones only, not all of them. The table includes roughly 130,000 clones, approximately 90% detected once. In germline, CDR1 is MGHRA, CDR2 YSYEKL. This CDR3 comprises 15 residues. V shed 6 bases and J 3 bases; nucleotides not matched to a gene: 7. This sequence was found in an adult in good health. Sequenced material: peripheral blood, taken on day 0 of AZD1222 vaccination. This chain connects TRBV4-1 to TRBJ1-2; 10 bases line up with TRBD1. The CDR3 is CASSSLGTGDYGYTF. Written as DNA, the CDR3 is TGCGCCAGCAGTTCCTTAGGGACAGGGGACTATGGCTACACCTTC.